The 12 T cell receptor beta chains listed next were all sequenced from one sample in a study of cytomegalovirus exposure and HLA in healthy donors. The PCR had 60 Vbeta and 13 Jbeta primers. Clones were read by immunoSEQ multiplex PCR, and TCRdb kept only the in-frame ones, dropping some. The data show 150,000 to 200,000 clones, just over 75% seen once. The sequencing input was PBMCs. The source is a man aged 30 to 39 in good health and CMV-seronegative.

This sequence joins TRBV6-1 and TRBJ1-6; 8 bases are shared with TRBD1. The V gene end was trimmed by 2 bases and the J gene end by 9 bases; junction bases not matched to a gene: 9. The CDR3 sequence is 16 residues long. Germline V gene sequence: CDR1 MNHNS, CDR2 SASEGT. The CDR3 DNA reads as TGTGCCAGCAGTGAATCTCTAGGACAGGGTGGTTCACCCCTCCACTTT. Residues: CASSESLGQGGSPLHF.

This chain uses TRBV27 with TRBJ1-6; D is undetermined. Germline CDR1 MNHEY, CDR2 SMNVEV (reference sequence). V was pared by 3 bases and J by 7 bases, with 13 bases between. This CDR3 is built from 15 residues. The CDR3 bases are TGTGCCAGCAGTTTCGGCGATGGAGCGAATTCACCCCTCCACTTT. Translating gives CASSFGDGANSPLHF.

With regard to this clone: At one end the junction does not follow the germline gene, possibly because of a read error. This CDR3 reads CASSPVGGNTGELFF. The DNA of the CDR3 is TGTGCTAGCAGCCCGGTGGGGGGAAACACCGGGGAGCTGTTTTTT. This chain joins TRBV7-7 and TRBJ2-2; possible D gene TRBD2, 6 bases. The CDR3 contains 15 residues. The germline gives CDR1 SSHAT, CDR2 FNYEAQ (reference sequence).

This clone was observed a single time. The CDR3 region has the DNA TGTGCCAGAAGCTTCTTCACACCATTCTCCTACGAGCAGTACTTC. The encoded protein is CARSFFTPFSYEQYF. The gene calls are TRBV5-3 and TRBJ2-7, with D hard to call. TRBV5-3 is treated as an ORF (open reading frame) with a function not yet certain. The V end lost 2 bases, the J end lost 0 bases, and 12 bases lay between the germline ends. The CDR3 sequence is 15 residues long.

This clone occurred once. This chain joins TRBV5-6 and TRBJ2-7; D might be TRBD2 (5 bases). Trimming took off 0 bases at V and 0 bases at J, with 10 bases between the two ends. CDR1 and CDR2 (germline): SGHDT, YYEEEE. The CDR3 has 15 residues. The CDR3 DNA is TGTGCCAGCAGCTTGGGGCTAGCCGGCTCCTACGAGCAGTACTTC. It encodes CASSLGLAGSYEQYF.

V is TRBV9 and J is TRBJ2-1; no firm D call. V was shortened by 0 bases and J by 8 bases, with 15 bases between the two germline ends. Germline CDR1 and CDR2: SGDLS and YYNGEE. The CDR3 totals 15 residues. This CDR3 is CASSVGQIGLDEQFF. The CDR3 region has the DNA TGTGCCAGCAGCGTAGGACAAATTGGGCTCGATGAGCAGTTCTTC.

The chain recombines TRBV5-1 with TRBJ2-3; TRBD2 matches 8 bases. V trimming: 0 bases; J trimming: 0 bases; junction bases outside the gene matches: 6. The germline CDR1 and CDR2 sequences are SGHRS and YFSETQ. The CDR3 extends over 17 amino acids. This chain's CDR3 is CASSLGGSGTSTDTQYF. CDR3 DNA sequence: TGCGCCAGCAGCTTGGGTGGTAGCGGGACTAGCACAGATACGCAGTATTTT.

In regard to this clone: At the DNA level, this CDR3 is encoded by other sequences in the same sample as well. This chain uses TRBV30 with TRBJ2-3, with D perhaps matching TRBD1 (6 bases). Looked up from germline, CDR1 is GTSNPN and CDR2 is SVGIG (reference sequence). V was shortened by 4 bases and J by 4 bases, with 9 bases between the two germline ends. There are 12 residues in the CDR3. CDR3: CAWKRQADTQYF. The CDR3 nucleotides read TGTGCCTGGAAACGACAGGCAGATACGCAGTATTTT.

This clone has just a few counts. The V gene is TRBV6-5, the J gene TRBJ2-5; 9 bases map to TRBD1. The V segment lost 6 bases and the J segment 2 bases; nucleotides outside the gene matches: 7. CDR1 MNHEY and CDR2 SVGAGI come from the germline V gene. The CDR3 is 15 amino acids. The CDR3 loop reads CASSTDRGGQETQYF. The CDR3 region has the DNA TGTGCCAGCAGCACGGACAGGGGTGGTCAAGAGACCCAGTACTTC.

In this sample, this clone turned up once. V is TRBV9 and J is TRBJ2-7; D not certain. The CDR3 spans 14 residues. CDR1 is SGDLS and CDR2 is YYNGEE in the germline V gene. Trimming cost V 0 bases and J 7 bases, with 14 bases left between them. This chain's CDR3 is CASSVALGSSEQYF. Written as DNA, the CDR3 is TGTGCCAGCAGCGTAGCTTTGGGCTCCTCGGAGCAGTACTTC. Drawing the rest from reference TRBV9 and TRBJ2-7, the complete variable domain is DSGVTQTPKHLITATGQRVTLRCSPRSGDLSVYWYQQSLDQGLQFLIQYYNGEERAKGNILERFSAQQFPDLHSELNLSSLELGDSALYFCASSVALGSSEQYFGPGTRLTVT.

This chain joins TRBV5-4 and TRBJ2-7; D perhaps matches TRBD1 (6 bases). CDR3 size: 13 residues. V lost 2 bases to trimming and J lost 3 bases, with 9 bases between them. Germline assignment: CDR1 SGHNT and CDR2 YYREEE (reference sequence). CDR3 protein: CASSFRTDYEQYF. The DNA of the CDR3 is TGTGCCAGCAGCTTCAGGACAGACTACGAGCAGTACTTC.

This clone was picked up one time. This chain joins TRBV7-9 and TRBJ2-7; D is possibly TRBD1 (5 bases). Trimming removed 1 base from V and 3 bases from J, with 16 bases in between. From germline, CDR1 is SEHNR and CDR2 FQNEAQ (reference sequence). This CDR3 has 16 residues. CDR3 sequence: CASSLGQVTQGYEQYF. CDR3 DNA sequence: TGTGCCAGCAGCTTAGGCCAGGTGACGCAGGGCTACGAGCAGTACTTC.